The 19 T cell receptor beta chains listed next were all sequenced from one sample in a study of T cell repertoires in cytomegalovirus infection. TCRdb used MiXCR to reprocess the reads, holding one entry per CDR3 protein. The data contain under 200,000 distinct CDR3 sequences, less than 9.5% of them singletons. Source material: PBMCs. Every receptor here comes from a human donor in good health (CMV status not recorded). Some clones in this sample may be carry-over from other donors' samples.

This clonotype was counted many times. CDR3 amino acids: CASSHRLGEQFF. In DNA form, the CDR3 reads TGTGCCAGCAGCCACCGATTGGGTGAGCAGTTCTTC. The chain uses TRBV7-8 and TRBJ2-1; unclear D gene. The CDR3 runs to 12 residues. Trimming took off 5 bases at V and 9 bases at J, with 11 bases between the two ends. CDR1 and CDR2 from the germline V gene are SGHVS and FQNEAQ.

This clonotype was counted many times. The chain combines TRBV28 with TRBJ1-4; D may be TRBD1 (5 bases). The CDR3 length is 13 residues. V dropped 8 bases and J dropped 8 bases, with 15 bases sitting between them. Germline CDR1 is MDHEN and CDR2 is SYDVKM. CDR3 amino acids: CASWGRVDEKLFF. CDR3 DNA: TGTGCCAGCTGGGGCAGGGTGGACGAAAAACTGTTTTTT.

The chain links TRBV19 to TRBJ2-7, with TRBD2 matching 8 bases. The CDR3 sequence is 13 residues long. Trimming cost V 6 bases and J 2 bases; bases outside gene matches: 3. Germline assignment: CDR1 LNHDA and CDR2 SQIVND (reference sequence). CDR3 nucleotide sequence: TGTGCCAGTAGACGGACTAGCACCTACGAGCAGTACTTC. Protein: CASRRTSTYEQYF.

Only a few counts were recorded for this clonotype. The V and J genes are TRBV4-1 and TRBJ2-2; 9 bases are shared with TRBD2. This CDR3 region has 18 residues. From germline, CDR1 is MGHRA and CDR2 YSYEKL. Unmatched junction bases numbered 10, after V lost 0 bases and J lost 5 bases. This chain's CDR3 is CASSQDNARLAATGELFF. For the CDR3, the DNA is TGCGCCAGCAGCCAAGATAATGCGCGACTAGCGGCTACCGGGGAGCTGTTTTTT.

The rearrangement links TRBV9 to TRBJ2-5; a possible D gene is TRBD2 (6 bases). The germline V gene encodes CDR1 SGDLS and CDR2 YYNGEE. Trimming took off 4 bases at V and 5 bases at J, with 18 bases between the two ends. This CDR3 is 15 amino acids long. DNA for the CDR3: TGTGCCAGCAGCTCCCCCCGTTCCCGGGGGGAGACCCAGTACTTC. Translated: CASSSPRSRGETQYF.

There are a few counts of this clonotype. The chain combines TRBV11-2 with TRBJ1-3; no firm D call. The CDR3 extends over 14 amino acids. The V and J ends lost 5 bases and 2 bases respectively, with 10 bases between them. Germline CDR1 reads SGHAT; CDR2 reads FQNNGV. The CDR3 coding sequence is TGTGCCAGCAGCCCAGGAAGTACTGGAAACACCATATATTTT. As protein: CASSPGSTGNTIYF.

This clonotype was picked up many times. This chain links TRBV6-1 with TRBJ2-7, with 7 nucleotides matching TRBD2. The CDR3 spans 18 residues. The V segment lost 1 base and the J segment 9 bases; nucleotides outside the gene matches: 21. Looked up from germline, CDR1 is MNHNS and CDR2 is SASEGT. The CDR3 loop reads CASSEDVAGAQQISGQYF. DNA for the CDR3: TGTGCCAGCAGTGAAGATGTGGCGGGAGCCCAACAAATTTCGGGGCAGTACTTC.

This clonotype was seen at least ten times. This sequence joins TRBV7-2 and TRBJ2-2; TRBD1 agrees at 9 bases. CDR1 is SGHTA, CDR2 FQGNSA, per germline. The CDR3 is 14 residues long. V lost 6 bases, J lost 7 bases, and 6 bases stayed unmatched. This CDR3 reads CASRTDRGNGELFF. In DNA form, the CDR3 reads TGTGCCAGCAGGACGGACAGGGGAAACGGGGAGCTGTTTTTT.

The J gene is TRBJ1-2, the V gene TRBV29-1; weak D call: TRBD1 (5 bases). CDR3 length: 14 amino acids. V lost 3 bases, J lost 7 bases, and 18 bases lay in between. Germline CDR1 is SQVTM and CDR2 is ANQGSEA. The CDR3 DNA follows: TGCAGCGTTGATTTCCCCGGCCAGGGAGGTGGCTACACCTTC. This gives the protein CSVDFPGQGGGYTF. The whole variable domain, remainder taken from reference TRBV29-1 and TRBJ1-2, is SAVISQKPSRDICQRGTSLTIQCQVDSQVTMMFWYRQQPGQSLTLIATANQGSEATYESGFVIDKFPISRPNLTFSTLTVSNMSPEDSSIYLCSVDFPGQGGGYTFGSGTRLTVV.

The chain has TRBV27 and TRBJ2-1, with a possible D match to TRBD2 (6 bases). From germline, CDR1 is MNHEY and CDR2 SMNVEV (reference sequence). Trimming pared 7 bases from V and 0 bases from J, leaving 10 bases between. The CDR3 totals 14 residues. CDR3 bases: TGTGCCAGCACAGCGGGCCGCTCCTACAATGAGCAGTTCTTC. Its translation is CASTAGRSYNEQFF.

This clonotype was picked up many times. The gene calls are TRBV7-2 and TRBJ1-6, with unresolved D. Trimming cost V 6 bases and J 0 bases, with 15 bases left between them. CDR3 size: 17 residues. Germline CDR1 reads SGHTA; CDR2 reads FQGNSA. The CDR3 region is CASRPPDTSSYNSPLHF. The CDR3 bases are TGTGCCAGCAGACCGCCGGATACGAGCTCCTATAATTCACCCCTCCACTTT. The full variable domain, completed using reference TRBV7-2 and TRBJ1-6, is GAGVSQSPSNKVTEKGKDVELRCDPISGHTALYWYRQSLGQGLEFLIYFQGNSAPDKSGLPSDRFSAERTGGSVSTLTIQRTQQEDSAVYLCASRPPDTSSYNSPLHFGNGTRLTVT.

In DNA, the CDR3 is TGCAGCGTTGCGAGGCTGGACACCGGGGAGCTGTTTTTT. It is translated as CSVARLDTGELFF. The chain uses TRBV29-1 and TRBJ2-2, with D uncertain. V lost 4 bases, J lost 3 bases, and 9 bases lay in between. The CDR3 covers 13 residues. Germline CDR1 SQVTM, CDR2 ANQGSEA.

This clonotype was detected a few times. This chain connects TRBV20-1 to TRBJ1-1, with 7 bases that match TRBD1. CDR1 is DFQATT and CDR2 is SNEGSKA in the germline V gene (reference sequence). Unmatched junction bases numbered 4, after V lost 2 bases and J lost 1 base. The CDR3 has 14 amino acids. The CDR3 here is CSARRGPGNTEAFF. The DNA of the CDR3 is TGCAGTGCTAGAAGGGGGCCGGGGAACACTGAAGCTTTCTTT.

This clonotype has at least ten counts. The chain couples TRBV7-2 to TRBJ1-6; the match to TRBD1 covers 7 bases. Germline values: CDR1 SGHTA, CDR2 FQGNSA. The CDR3 loop spans 15 amino acids. The junction had 10 bases not matched to a gene; V was cut back by 5 bases and J by 9 bases. The CDR3 DNA follows: TGTGCCAGCAGCCCAGTAGGGGGCACGAGTTCACCCCTCCACTTT. Its protein product is CASSPVGGTSSPLHF.

Ten or more counts support this clonotype. The chain joins TRBV7-2 to TRBJ1-6, with TRBD1 as a possible D gene (6 bases). The V and J ends lost 1 base and 8 bases respectively, with 6 bases between them. From germline, CDR1 is SGHTA and CDR2 FQGNSA. The CDR3 length is 13 residues. This CDR3 is CASSLGTDSPLHF. The CDR3 DNA follows: TGTGCCAGCAGCTTAGGGACAGATTCACCCCTCCACTTT.

At least ten counts were recorded for this clonotype. CDR3 region: CASSLVSLAQVPYEQYF. CDR3 DNA: TGTGCCAGCAGCTTAGTTTCTCTGGCACAGGTCCCCTACGAGCAGTACTTC. V and J are TRBV7-2 and TRBJ2-7, with D possibly matching TRBD1 (5 bases). This CDR3 is 17 amino acids long. Trimming removed 1 base at V and 2 bases at J, with 18 bases between. Germline V gives CDR1 SGHTA, CDR2 FQGNSA.

The chain links TRBV11-3 to TRBJ2-3, with D possibly TRBD2 on 5 matching bases. The V end lost 4 bases, the J end lost 2 bases, and 10 bases lay between the germline ends. In germline, CDR1 is SGHNT, CDR2 YENEEA. The CDR3 covers 14 residues. CDR3 DNA sequence: TGTGCCAGCAGCTCCGGACTTCTCACAGATACGCAGTATTTT. This translates into CASSSGLLTDTQYF.

Concerning this clonotype: A much larger clone differs by one base, so this may be a read error. The DNA is omitted, as the CDR3 cannot be located on it reliably, and the CDR3 follows TCRdb's listing. This sequence joins TRBV7-3 and TRBJ1-6. In germline, CDR1 is SGHTA, CDR2 FQGTGA. The length of the CDR3 is 16 amino acids, counting both ends. The CDR3 spells CASSSYFGLGNSPRHF.

The chain has TRBV25-1 and TRBJ2-3; D is perhaps TRBD2 (6 bases). This CDR3 is built from 14 residues. V lost 4 bases, J lost 5 bases, and 13 bases lay in between. Germline values: CDR1 MGHDK, CDR2 SYGVNS. In DNA, the CDR3 is TGTGCCAGCAGTGTATCCGGGAGCCAAGATACGCAGTATTTT. Translated: CASSVSGSQDTQYF.